This T cell receptor (beta chain) was sequenced in a study of blood T cell repertoires in COVID-19. About the research overall: Donors in the United States, Italy and Spain gave samples during acute or convalescent COVID-19. T cells, B-cell-depleted T cells, or PBMCs provided the cDNA or gDNA that served as material.

Libraries were prepared by immunoSEQ multiplex PCR; TCRdb keeps only in-frame clonotypes and omits some of them. Counted here are some 300,000 clones, over 75% occurring once; the ten biggest clones make up roughly 1%. CDR1 is SGHNT and CDR2 is YENEEA in the germline V gene. V lost 5 bases and J 3 bases, leaving 13 bases between the germline ends. The CDR3 has 14 residues. Source material: PBMCs or T cells enriched from blood (not recorded which). The receptor was isolated from a woman aged 25 to 39 who had recovered from COVID-19. The V and J genes are TRBV11-3 and TRBJ1-1; the D is unclear. The CDR3 reads CASSIASWDTEAFF. The CDR3 DNA reads TGTGCCAGCAGCATCGCTAGTTGGGACACTGAAGCTTTCTTT.